The rows below give T cell receptor beta chains drawn from one sample of a study of beta chain features in type 1 diabetes. Clones were sequenced by immunoSEQ multiplex PCR, and TCRdb holds only the in-frame ones, with some missing. The repertoire holds about 290,000 clones, with 8% as singletons. Material for sequencing was central memory CD4+ T cells from blood. Every receptor here comes from a woman younger than 35 in good health. Each CDR3 is given with its conserved first and last residue. A D gene is named only where the DNA matches it firmly. Part of the rows lack a size; the others show once, few, many or a class for expanded clones.

DNA: TGCGCCAGCAGCCAAGGACTCAGACAGGAGTATGGCTACACCTTC; CDR3: CASSQGLRQEYGYTF; D: .; V: TRBV4-1; size: few; J: TRBJ1-2
DNA: TGTGCCAGCAGGCGGACTAGCGGGGGGGCCAATGAGCAGTTCTTC; CDR3: CASRRTSGGANEQFF; D: TRBD2; V: TRBV6-5; size: .; J: TRBJ2-1
DNA: TGTGCCAGCAGCCGTACCGGCGGGAGTTACGAGCAGTACTTC; CDR3: CASSRTGGSYEQYF; D: TRBD2; V: TRBV7-3; size: few; J: TRBJ2-7
DNA: TGTGCCAGCAGCCAATCAGGGGGCGGTGGAAAGACCCAGTACTTC; CDR3: CASSQSGGGGKTQYF; D: TRBD1; V: TRBV7-6; size: .; J: TRBJ2-5
DNA: TGTGCCACCAGCAGATCAAGAGACAGCCCCCCAGCTTTCTTT; CDR3: CATSRSRDSPPAFF; D: .; V: TRBV15; size: few; J: TRBJ1-1
DNA: TGTGCCAGCAGTCCACACGGTGGAACTGAAGCTTTCTTT; CDR3: CASSPHGGTEAFF; D: .; V: TRBV28; size: few; J: TRBJ1-1
DNA: TGTGCCAGCAGCACTAGGGAGGGCGGTGGCTACACCTTC; CDR3: CASSTREGGGYTF; D: .; V: TRBV7-2; size: .; J: TRBJ1-2
DNA: TGCAGCGTTGAAGAGGGGACAGCGAGCCCTGAAGCTTTCTTT; CDR3: CSVEEGTASPEAFF; D: TRBD1; V: TRBV29-1; size: .; J: TRBJ1-1
DNA: TGTGCCAGCAGCCTAGGGATATTGGAGCAGTATTTT; CDR3: CASSLGILEQYF; D: .; V: TRBV4-2; size: .; J: TRBJ2-3
DNA: TGTGCCAGCAGCCCCCAGGGGGGAGATACGCAGTATTTT; CDR3: CASSPQGGDTQYF; D: .; V: TRBV7-2; size: .; J: TRBJ2-3
DNA: TGTGCCAGCAACCCCCGGGCGGGGGCAAATCAGCCCCAGCATTTT; CDR3: CASNPRAGANQPQHF; D: .; V: TRBV19; size: few; J: TRBJ1-5
DNA: TGCGCCAGCAGCCCCAGGGTGGGGAGCAATCAGCCCCAGCATTTT; CDR3: CASSPRVGSNQPQHF; D: .; V: TRBV4-3; size: many; J: TRBJ1-5
DNA: TGTGCCAGCAGCTTAGACTACGGGATCTATGGCTACACCTTC; CDR3: CASSLDYGIYGYTF; D: .; V: TRBV7-9; size: .; J: TRBJ1-2
DNA: TGCGCCAGCAGCCTCGCAGGTGGGGGCGCTAGGGACACTGAAGCTTTCTTT; CDR3: CASSLAGGGARDTEAFF; D: .; V: TRBV4-3; size: .; J: TRBJ1-1
DNA: TGTGCCAGCAGCCGCTTAGCCACGAACACCGGGGAGCTGTTTTTT; CDR3: CASSRLATNTGELFF; D: .; V: TRBV7-2; size: few; J: TRBJ2-2
DNA: TGTGCCAGCAGCGTCCCGGGTGGTACGCAGTATTTT; CDR3: CASSVPGGTQYF; D: .; V: TRBV11-2; size: .; J: TRBJ2-3
DNA: TGTGCCAGCAGCTTACTCAATGAGCAGTTCTTC; CDR3: CASSLLNEQFF; D: .; V: TRBV7-9; size: few; J: TRBJ2-1